The sequence of this T cell receptor beta chain was determined in a study of cytomegalovirus exposure and HLA in healthy donors. CDR3 length: 14 residues. Germline V lookup: CDR1 MNHEY, CDR2 SMNVEV (reference sequence). The V and J ends lost 6 bases and 2 bases, in that order; junction bases with no gene match: 6. The PCR had 60 Vbeta and 13 Jbeta primers. Clones were read by immunoSEQ multiplex PCR, and TCRdb kept only the in-frame ones, dropping some. The repertoire holds about 140,000 clones, with around 82% as singletons. Material: PBMCs. J is TRBJ1-1 and V is TRBV27; 7 bases are shared with TRBD1. This clonotype was obtained from a female donor in good health and CMV-seronegative. The CDR3 nucleotides read TGTGCCAGCAGGGTAGGACAGGCCAACACTGAAGCTTTCTTT. Protein: CASRVGQANTEAFF.